Listed below are T cell receptor beta chains from one sample, sequenced in a study of neurological immune-mediated disorders. TCRdb analysed the 5' RACE reads with MiXCR anew, one entry per CDR3 protein. This table holds roughly 100,000 distinct CDR3 sequences, about a tenth found once. Material for sequencing was PBMCs. These receptors were obtained from a female donor with HTLV-1-associated myelopathy (HAM/TSP). The CDR3 runs from the conserved cysteine through the conserved F or W. D genes are given only for firm matches. Only part of the rows carry a size: once, few, many, or a class if the clone is expanded.

TRBJ2-5,many,NA,TRBV20-1,TGCAGTGCCGACGGGCCCGGGGCCCAGTACTTC,CSADGPGAQYF
TRBJ2-3,many,NA,TRBV7-9,TGTGCCAGCAGACAAGGGGCAGATACGCAGTATTTT,CASRQGADTQYF
TRBJ1-4,many,NA,TRBV29-1,TGCAGCGTTGGACAGTCGAATGAAAAACTGTTTTTT,CSVGQSNEKLFF
TRBJ2-1,many,NA,TRBV20-1,TGCAGTGCTAGAAGGCCAGGGGGAGGAAATGAGCAGTTCTTC,CSARRPGGGNEQFF
TRBJ2-2,many,NA,TRBV5-1,TGCGCCAGCAGCCCCCGGGGCTATACCGGGGAGCTGTTTTTT,CASSPRGYTGELFF
TRBJ2-1,many,TRBD2,TRBV5-1,TGCGCCAGCAGCTCCTGGAGGACTAGCTCCTACAATGAGCAGTTCTTC,CASSSWRTSSYNEQFF
TRBJ2-3,many,NA,TRBV6-2/TRBV6-3,TGTGCCAGCAGTCGGACTGTTAGCACAGATACGCAGTATTTT,CASSRTVSTDTQYF
TRBJ2-2,NA,NA,TRBV7-9,TGTGCCAGCAGCTTCAGCACCGGGGAGCCGTTTTTT,CASSFSTGEPFF
TRBJ2-7,many,NA,TRBV5-6,TGTGCCAGCAGCTTGGGGGAGTCCTACGAGCAGTACTTC,CASSLGESYEQYF
TRBJ2-7,many,NA,TRBV5-5,TGTGCCAGCAGCGGCGACATCTCCTACGAGCAGTACTTC,CASSGDISYEQYF
TRBJ2-2,many,TRBD2,TRBV3-1,TGTGCCAGCAGCCAAGCGGGGACTAGCGACACCGGGGAGCTGTTTTTT,CASSQAGTSDTGELFF
TRBJ1-6,many,NA,TRBV20-1,TGCAGTGCTTACAATAATTCACCCCTCCACTTT,CSAYNNSPLHF
TRBJ1-6,NA,TRBD1,TRBV25-1,TGTGCCAGCACCGAGGTTGACAGGGACGGTTCACCCCTCCACTTT,CASTEVDRDGSPLHF
TRBJ1-1,many,NA,TRBV5-1,TGCGCCAGCAGCTTGGGACAGACGATTGAAGCTTTCTTT,CASSLGQTIEAFF
TRBJ2-6,NA,TRBD1,TRBV19,TGTGTCAGCCAGACAGGGTCCCCTGGGGCCAACGTCCTGACTTTC,CVSQTGSPGANVLTF
TRBJ2-1,many,NA,TRBV5-1,TGCGCCAGCAGCCCTACCCCTAGCAACAATGAGCAGTTCTTC,CASSPTPSNNEQFF
TRBJ1-2,many,NA,TRBV20-1,TGCAGTGGATCAGCCTATGGCTACACCTTC,CSGSAYGYTF
TRBJ2-3,NA,NA,TRBV7-2,TGTGCCAGCAGCTTAGGGGCTAGTAGTACAGATAAGCAGTATTTT,CASSLGASSTDKQYF
TRBJ1-1,NA,NA,TRBV5-1,TGCGCCAGCAGCAAGGGGGGGAGCACTGAAGCTTTCTTT,CASSKGGSTEAFF
TRBJ2-6,many,NA,TRBV14,TGTGCCAGCAGCCAATACGGGACGGAGAGCTCTGGGGCCAACGTCCTGACTTTC,CASSQYGTESSGANVLTF
TRBJ1-6,many,NA,TRBV25-1,TGTGCCAGCAGTGAATCGTCAGGGTGGGATTCACCCCTCCACTTT,CASSESSGWDSPLHF
TRBJ1-5,NA,NA,TRBV12-3/TRBV12-4,TGTGCCAGCACCCCCGGGGGGTTAAGGAATCAGCCCCAGCATTTT,CASTPGGLRNQPQHF
TRBJ1-6,medium-sized,TRBD1,TRBV20-1,TGCAGTGCGCAAGATACGGGACAGGGGAAGTGGTCCCTCCACTTT,CSAQDTGQGKWSLHF
TRBJ2-5,NA,NA,TRBV20-1,TGCAGTGCTGGGTGGAGGGAGACCCAGTACTTC,CSAGWRETQYF
TRBJ2-6,many,NA,TRBV5-1,TGCGCCAGCAAGGAGGGGTCTGGGGCCAACGTCCTGACTTTC,CASKEGSGANVLTF
TRBJ2-5,many,TRBD1,TRBV27,TGTGCCAGCAGTCTCCGGGGACAGGGGGCCAAGACCCAGTACTTC,CASSLRGQGAKTQYF
TRBJ2-7,many,TRBD1,TRBV5-1,TGCGCCAGCAGCTGGACGACAGGGTACGAGCAGTACTTC,CASSWTTGYEQYF
TRBJ1-2,NA,NA,TRBV20-1,TGCAGTGCTAGAGATCTGACAGTGGCCGGCTATGGCTACACCTTC,CSARDLTVAGYGYTF
TRBJ2-1,NA,TRBD1,TRBV6-5,TGTGCCAGCAGTGCCCGGGACAGGGTATCGCAGTTCTTC,CASSARDRVSQFF
TRBJ1-2,many,NA,TRBV6-6,TGTGCCAGCACCTACCTAGCGGGAGTATATGGCTACACCTTC,CASTYLAGVYGYTF
TRBJ1-3,once,NA,TRBV10-3,TGTGCCATCAGTCCCCGACGGGTCTCTGTAAACACCATATATTTT,CAISPRRVSVNTIYF
TRBJ2-1,many,TRBD2,TRBV20-1,TGCAGTGCTGAACCATTAGCGGGGGAGTCCGGAAATGAGCAGTTCTTC,CSAEPLAGESGNEQFF
TRBJ2-5,many,NA,TRBV5-1,TGCGCCAGCAGCTTGGGACAGGCGGGTTTCGAGACCCAGTACTTC,CASSLGQAGFETQYF
TRBJ2-1,many,NA,TRBV7-7,TGTGCCAGCAGCTTATATCAGGGTCTCTACAATGAGCAGTTCTTC,CASSLYQGLYNEQFF
TRBJ2-7,many,TRBD1,TRBV5-1,TGCGCCAGCAGCTTTACCGGGACAGGGAACGAGCAGTACTTC,CASSFTGTGNEQYF
TRBJ2-3,NA,NA,TRBV20-1,TGCAGTGCTTTGAATATCGGGGGACGGGCAGATACGCAGTATTTT,CSALNIGGRADTQYF
TRBJ2-5,many,TRBD1,TRBV24-1,TGTGCCACCAGTGATCCGGGACAGGCGGGAGAGACCCAGTACTTC,CATSDPGQAGETQYF
TRBJ2-2,NA,NA,TRBV7-2,TGTGCCAGCAGCTTAGCGCTTCAACGGGACCTAAGGAGAACCGGGGAGCTGTTTTTT,CASSLALQRDLRRTGELFF
TRBJ2-1,many,TRBD2,TRBV14,TGTGCCAGCAGCCAAGATGGTACTAGCGGGGGGTCGACCTACAATGAGCAGTTCTTC,CASSQDGTSGGSTYNEQFF
TRBJ1-4,many,TRBD1,TRBV20-1,TGCAGTGCTAGAGATCGTCGCAGGGGGGATGAAAAACTGTTTTTT,CSARDRRRGDEKLFF
TRBJ1-1,NA,NA,TRBV5-1,TGCGCCAGCAGCTTCATTGGGGGGCGAACTGAAGCTTTCTTT,CASSFIGGRTEAFF
TRBJ1-1,many,TRBD1,TRBV5-1,TGCGCCAGCAGCTTGCTACAGGGGATGAACACTGAAGCTTTCTTT,CASSLLQGMNTEAFF
TRBJ2-7,few,NA,TRBV30,TGTGCCTGGAGTCAGACGGGGTACTACGAGCAGTACTTC,CAWSQTGYYEQYF
TRBJ2-3,many,TRBD1,TRBV6-4,TGTGCCAGCAGCGGGGGACAGGGGAACACAGATACGCAGTATTTT,CASSGGQGNTDTQYF
TRBJ1-6,NA,TRBD1,TRBV25-1,TGTGCCAGCAGCCACCGACGGACAGGGGGTTTTAATTCACCCCTCCACTTT,CASSHRRTGGFNSPLHF
TRBJ1-3,many,NA,TRBV20-1,TGCAGTGCTCCTTTTCACTCTGGAAACACCATATATTTT,CSAPFHSGNTIYF
TRBJ2-2,many,TRBD1,TRBV9,TGTGCCAGCAGCGCACGCAGGGGGCTCGATCCCGGGGAGCTGTTTTTT,CASSARRGLDPGELFF
TRBJ2-5,many,TRBD1,TRBV5-1,TGCGCCAGCAGCCCCGGACAGGGGGCTGAGACCCAGTACTTC,CASSPGQGAETQYF
TRBJ1-2,many,NA,TRBV20-1,TGCAGTGCCGACAACACAGAAAACTATGGCTACACCTTC,CSADNTENYGYTF
TRBJ2-7,NA,TRBD2,TRBV5-1,TGCGCCAGCAGCTCGGGGAGGGGCTCCTACGAGCAGTACTTC,CASSSGRGSYEQYF
TRBJ2-5,many,TRBD1,TRBV5-1,TGCGCCAGCAGCTACCCCGGGACAGGAGAGACCCAGTACTTC,CASSYPGTGETQYF
TRBJ1-3,many,NA,TRBV9,TGTGCCAGCAGACGGGGGGCCTCTGGAAACACCATATATTTT,CASRRGASGNTIYF
TRBJ1-2,many,NA,TRBV10-3,TGTGCCATCAGTGCCGCCAACTATGGCTACACCTTC,CAISAANYGYTF
TRBJ2-7,many,NA,TRBV7-2,TGTGCCAGCAGCTTCCCAGGATTCGGCTACGAGCAGTACTTC,CASSFPGFGYEQYF